This passage covers 28 T cell receptor beta chains from one sample sequenced in a study of cytomegalovirus exposure and HLA in healthy donors. PCR amplification relied on 60 Vbeta primers (plus 13 Jbeta primers). Some clones are missing from TCRdb's copy, which holds only in-frame ones; the method was immunoSEQ multiplex PCR. The table includes about 130,000 clones, just under 80% detected once. The sample was PBMCs. The origin of the receptors is a man aged 25-40 years in good health.

This clone appeared a single time. In DNA form, the CDR3 reads TGTGCCACCAGCAGAGATCAAGCGGGTCCTGAAAAACTGTTTTTT. Translation: CATSRDQAGPEKLFF. V gene TRBV15 combines with J gene TRBJ1-4; D not resolved. V lost 0 bases and J lost 7, with 12 bases in between. The CDR3 extends over 15 amino acids. Per the germline V gene, CDR1 is LNHNV and CDR2 is YYDKDF (reference sequence).

The chain is built from TRBV19 and TRBJ2-3; D perhaps matches TRBD2 (5 bases). The germline gives CDR1 LNHDA, CDR2 SQIVND (reference sequence). The ends were cut back, 5 bases at V and 0 bases at J, with 12 bases in the middle. There are 15 residues in the CDR3. The CDR3 here is CASSPGRGSTDTQYF. For the CDR3, the DNA is TGTGCCAGTAGTCCCGGCCGGGGTAGCACAGATACGCAGTATTTT.

V usage is TRBV7-3 and J usage is TRBJ2-6; D is unresolved. Germline CDR1 is SGHTA and CDR2 is FQGTGA. With 3 bases removed from V and 2 bases from J, the gap between germline ends came to 5 bases. CDR3 length equals 14 residues. DNA for the CDR3: TGTGCCAGCAGCTTCTTCCCTGGGGCCAACGTCCTGACTTTC. Its protein product is CASSFFPGANVLTF.

V gene TRBV19 combines with J gene TRBJ2-1; TRBD2 aligns across 13 bases. The CDR3 is 16 residues long. Germline V gene lookup returns CDR1 LNHDA and CDR2 SQIVND (reference sequence). The V segment lost 4 bases and the J segment 4 bases; nucleotides outside the gene matches: 4. The CDR3 region is CASSRGTSGTYNEQFF. CDR3 coding DNA: TGTGCCAGTAGTAGGGGGACTAGCGGGACATACAATGAGCAGTTCTTC.

The sample holds a few counts of this clone. This chain uses TRBV5-8 with TRBJ2-1; 9 bases are shared with TRBD2. V lost 4 bases and J lost 4; bases outside the gene matches: 12. CDR3 length: 17 amino acids. The germline V gene encodes CDR1 SGHTS and CDR2 YDEGEE. As DNA, the CDR3 is TGTGCCAGCAGCCCTGGTGGGGGAGCGGGAGGATACAATGAGCAGTTCTTC. This encodes CASSPGGGAGGYNEQFF.

The chain is built from TRBV6-6 and TRBJ2-2, with D unclear. The germline V gene encodes CDR1 MNHNY and CDR2 SVGAGI (reference sequence). The CDR3 runs 12 residues. V lost 8 bases and J lost 6, with 10 bases in between. CDR3 amino acids: CASENEAGELFF. The DNA of the CDR3 is TGTGCCAGCGAGAATGAGGCCGGGGAGCTGTTTTTT.

This chain links TRBV29-1 with TRBJ2-2; a weak D match, TRBD2 (6 bases). The V and J ends lost 7 bases and 0 bases respectively, with 9 bases between them. This CDR3 contains 13 residues. Germline-derived CDR1 and CDR2 are SQVTM and ANQGSEA. The CDR3, as DNA: TGCAGCGGCGGGAAAACGAACACCGGGGAGCTGTTTTTT. Amino acid sequence: CSGGKTNTGELFF.

Regarding this clone: Other DNA sequences in the same sample also yield this CDR3. The rearrangement links TRBV18 to TRBJ1-4, with D perhaps matching TRBD1 (5 bases). The CDR3 runs 14 residues. Trimming shortened V by 6 bases and J by 2 bases, and 10 bases separated the two germline ends. Germline V gives CDR1 KGHSH, CDR2 LQKENI. CDR3 sequence reads: CASSDTNTNEKLFF. As DNA, the CDR3 is TGTGCCAGCTCGGACACGAACACTAATGAAAAACTGTTTTTT.

CDR3: CASSQAGYNQPQHF. In DNA form, the CDR3 reads TGCGCCAGCAGCCAAGCGGGGTACAATCAGCCCCAGCATTTT. V usage is TRBV4-1 and J usage is TRBJ1-5, with D unresolved. The germline CDR1 and CDR2 sequences are MGHRA and YSYEKL. Trimming left V 1 base short and J 3 bases short, with 7 bases between. This CDR3 is built from 14 residues.

The genes are TRBV19 and TRBJ1-4; TRBD1 matches at 7 bases. This CDR3 is 14 amino acids long. Germline lookup yields CDR1 LNHDA and CDR2 SQIVND (reference sequence). V was pared by 7 bases and J by 5 bases, with 7 bases of the junction left unmatched. The CDR3 DNA sequence: TGTGCCAGTATCCAGACAGGGCAGAATGAAAAACTGTTTTTT. It is translated as CASIQTGQNEKLFF.

CDR3 DNA: TGTGCCAGCAGCGTAGATCCGCGGGAGGAGGTGGCGAGCTCCTACAATGAGCAGTTCTTC. This encodes CASSVDPREEVASSYNEQFF. The rearrangement joins TRBV9 to TRBJ2-1; the match to TRBD2 covers 8 bases. The germline V gene encodes CDR1 SGDLS and CDR2 YYNGEE. Germline trimming cut 0 bases from V and 0 bases from J; bases unmatched to any gene: 14. This CDR3 is built from 20 residues.

The V gene is TRBV9, the J gene TRBJ2-1, with 7 bases aligning to TRBD1. Per germline, CDR1 SGDLS and CDR2 YYNGEE. The CDR3 is 15 amino acids. Trimming at V came to 0 bases and at J to 3 bases, leaving 3 bases not matched to a gene. The CDR3 sequence: CASSVGQGNYNEQFF. CDR3 sequence (DNA): TGTGCCAGCAGCGTAGGACAGGGCAACTACAATGAGCAGTTCTTC.

The chain has TRBV11-3 and TRBJ2-7; 10 bases fit TRBD1. The CDR3 is 14 residues long. V was clipped by 3 bases and J by 6 bases; unmatched bases: 5. The germline gives CDR1 SGHNT, CDR2 YENEEA. CDR3 loop: CASSFGTGVSEQYF. CDR3 DNA: TGTGCCAGCAGCTTCGGGACAGGGGTGTCCGAGCAGTACTTC.

This chain links TRBV15 with TRBJ2-2; 11 positions match TRBD2. The CDR3 sequence is 21 residues long. CDR1 LNHNV and CDR2 YYDKDF come from the germline V gene (reference sequence). V was pared by 0 bases and J by 7 bases, with 19 bases of the junction left unmatched. Here the CDR3 reads CATSRDEGGTSGPIQGGELFF. The CDR3 coding sequence is TGTGCCACCAGCAGAGATGAAGGGGGGACTAGCGGACCTATACAGGGCGGGGAGCTGTTTTTT.

J is TRBJ2-2 and V is TRBV11-3; weak D call: TRBD1 (5 bases). CDR3 size: 15 residues. Trimming took off 5 bases at V and 4 bases at J, with 14 bases between the two ends. CDR1 SGHNT and CDR2 YENEEA come from the germline V gene. The CDR3 spells CASSTQQAFTGELFF. Written as DNA, the CDR3 is TGTGCCAGCAGCACCCAACAGGCGTTCACCGGGGAGCTGTTTTTT.

The chain employs TRBV25-1 and TRBJ2-5, with D perhaps matching TRBD2 (6 bases). This CDR3 region has 15 residues. From germline, CDR1 is MGHDK and CDR2 SYGVNS. Trimming pared 2 bases from V and 7 bases from J, leaving 17 bases between. This chain's CDR3 is CASSETPGLSGTQYF. For the CDR3, the DNA is TGTGCCAGCAGTGAAACCCCGGGACTCTCGGGGACCCAGTACTTC.

This chain joins TRBV11-2 and TRBJ1-4; 9 bases agree with TRBD1. Trimming removed 3 bases from V and 7 bases from J; junction bases left unmatched: 9. The V gene's germline CDR1 is SGHAT and CDR2 FQNNGV. CDR3 size: 16 residues. The CDR3 DNA reads TGTGCCAGCAGCTTGGGACAGGGATTTGCTCGTGAAAAACTGTTTTTT. The encoded protein is CASSLGQGFAREKLFF.

This clone was seen at least ten times. The chain recombines TRBV6-4 with TRBJ1-4; 8 nucleotides match TRBD1. This CDR3 is 16 amino acids long. V shed 3 bases, J shed 5 bases, and the junction held 8 bases outside the gene matches. From germline, CDR1 is MRHNA and CDR2 SNTAGT. The CDR3 sequence is CASSEGGGQGNEKLFF. The CDR3 DNA sequence: TGTGCCAGCAGTGAAGGAGGAGGACAGGGAAATGAAAAACTGTTTTTT.

The rearrangement links TRBV9 to TRBJ1-1; D call uncertain. Trimming removed 3 bases from V and 3 bases from J, with 15 bases in between. The CDR3 loop spans 15 amino acids. Germline-derived CDR1 and CDR2 are SGDLS and YYNGEE. CDR3 in amino acids: CASSASPEWDTEAFF. The CDR3 coding sequence is TGTGCCAGCAGCGCTAGCCCCGAGTGGGACACTGAAGCTTTCTTT.

This clone is a singleton in its sample. The rearrangement uses TRBV18 and TRBJ2-7; no clear D gene. The ends were cut back, 6 bases at V and 2 bases at J, with 11 bases in the middle. The CDR3 totals 13 residues. Germline values: CDR1 KGHSH, CDR2 LQKENI. The DNA of the CDR3 is TGTGCCAGCTCCGGGTCGGAGACCTACGAGCAGTACTTC. It is translated as CASSGSETYEQYF. Together with reference TRBV18 and TRBJ2-7, the CDR3 gives the full variable domain: NAGVMQNPRHLVRRRGQEARLRCSPMKGHSHVYWYRQLPEEGLKFMVYLQKENIIDESGMPKERFSAEFPKEGPSILRIQQVVRGDSAAYFCASSGSETYEQYFGPGTRLTVT.

This sequence joins TRBV28 and TRBJ2-7; 7 positions agree with TRBD2. Germline loops: CDR1 MDHEN, CDR2 SYDVKM. V gave up 5 bases and J gave up 5 bases; unmatched junction bases: 12. CDR3 size: 15 residues. CDR3 sequence reads: CASSPRGGSGHEQYF. The CDR3 region has the DNA TGTGCCAGCAGTCCACGGGGAGGGTCGGGCCACGAGCAGTACTTC.

The rearrangement uses TRBV18 and TRBJ1-2; no definite D call. The germline V gene has CDR1 KGHSH and CDR2 LQKENI. Trimming removed 6 bases from V and 7 bases from J, with 12 bases in between. The CDR3 consists of 12 residues. CDR3 in DNA: TGTGCCAGCTCTCCCGACGGAGGTGGCTACACCTTC. Translated, it gives CASSPDGGGYTF.

Of note for this clone: No DNA is shown, since the ends of the CDR3 on it are uncertain; the CDR3 is the one TCRdb lists. The V call is TRBV2, the J call TRBJ2-7; the D call TRBD1 from the table was never checked on the DNA. From germline, CDR1 is SNHLY and CDR2 FYNNEI. The CDR3 contains 17 residues when both ends are counted. The CDR3 protein is CASTSGQGILSDYEQYF.

The chain couples TRBV15 to TRBJ2-2, with TRBD2 identical over 8 bases. Germline CDR1 reads LNHNV; CDR2 reads YYDKDF (reference sequence). The trim removed 0 bases at V and 6 bases at J, leaving 12 bases unmatched. The CDR3 runs to 18 residues. CDR3 sequence: CATSRDQFPGLGAGELFF. CDR3 in DNA: TGTGCCACCAGCAGAGATCAATTTCCGGGACTAGGCGCCGGGGAGCTGTTTTTT.

The V call is TRBV7-2, the J call TRBJ1-1; D unresolved. The CDR3 runs to 14 residues. Looked up from germline, CDR1 is SGHTA and CDR2 is FQGNSA. Between the trimmed V and J ends, which lost 3 bases and 1 base, there was a span of 9 bases. CDR3 region: CASSFTTPNTEAFF. CDR3 sequence (DNA): TGTGCCAGCAGCTTCACGACACCGAACACTGAAGCTTTCTTT.

The V and J genes are TRBV6-7 and TRBJ1-3; D unresolved. TRBV6-7 is recorded as an ORF, its role being uncertain. The CDR3 totals 17 residues. Trimming cost V 4 bases and J 0 bases, with 16 bases left between them. In DNA, the CDR3 is TGTGCCAGCAGTTCCTCCGAGTGGAGGAGCTCTGGAAACACCATATATTTT. Its protein product is CASSSSEWRSSGNTIYF.

V usage is TRBV10-1 and J usage is TRBJ2-1; tentative D call: TRBD2 (6 bases). The CDR3 length is 13 residues. With 4 bases removed from V and 5 bases from J, the gap between germline ends came to 9 bases. Germline assignment: CDR1 WNHNN and CDR2 SYGVQD (reference sequence). In DNA form, the CDR3 reads TGCGCCAGCAGTGTACTAGCAGACAATGAGCAGTTCTTC. As protein: CASSVLADNEQFF.

This chain links TRBV30 with TRBJ1-1; 7 bases match TRBD1. Germline lookup yields CDR1 GTSNPN and CDR2 SVGIG (reference sequence). The V and J ends lost 1 base and 8 bases, in that order; junction bases with no gene match: 4. CDR3 length: 12 residues. The CDR3 DNA sequence: TGTGCCTGGAGTGGAGGACAGGTGGAAGCTTTCTTT. Amino acids: CAWSGGQVEAFF.